The next 10 T cell receptor beta chains were all read from a single sample in a study of blood T cell repertoires in COVID-19. Sequenced by immunoSEQ multiplex PCR; TCRdb stores in-frame clones only, minus some. The data show about 280,000 clones, 89% seen once. The sample comprised peripheral blood. The receptors originated from a woman in her thirties or forties who had recovered from COVID-19.

This chain connects TRBV6-1 to TRBJ2-5; 8 bases line up with TRBD2. Germline lookup yields CDR1 MNHNS and CDR2 SASEGT. J lost 5 bases, V lost 0 bases, and 11 bases had no gene match. This CDR3 region has 17 residues. The CDR3 nucleotides are TGTGCCAGCAGTGAAGCGTGGGTAGCGGGATTCGGGGAGACCCAGTACTTC. As protein: CASSEAWVAGFGETQYF.

This rearrangement joins TRBV10-3 to TRBJ1-1, with 7 nucleotides matching TRBD1. CDR3 length: 13 amino acids. Germline CDR1 ENHRY, CDR2 SYGVKD. V was pared by 4 bases and J by 1 base, with 0 bases of the junction left unmatched. The CDR3 bases are TGTGCCATCAGTGGGGACAGGAACACTGAAGCTTTCTTT. It encodes CAISGDRNTEAFF.

The rearrangement uses TRBV5-4 and TRBJ2-1; the match to TRBD2 covers 7 bases. The trim removed 0 bases at V and 2 bases at J, leaving 8 bases unmatched. The CDR3 is 17 amino acids. Germline values: CDR1 SGHNT, CDR2 YYREEE (reference sequence). The CDR3 bases are TGTGCCAGCAGCTTGGGGGGTGGCGGGAGTGCCTACAATGAGCAGTTCTTC. Encoded protein: CASSLGGGGSAYNEQFF.

The chain recombines TRBV5-1 with TRBJ2-2; 8 nucleotides line up with TRBD1. V shed 4 bases, J shed 0 bases, and the junction held 5 bases outside the gene matches. Germline-derived CDR1 and CDR2 are SGHRS and YFSETQ. CDR3 length equals 16 residues. This chain's CDR3 is CASSPSGGANTGELFF. For the CDR3, the DNA is TGCGCCAGCAGCCCGTCAGGGGGCGCGAACACCGGGGAGCTGTTTTTT.

The V and J genes are TRBV2 and TRBJ1-1, with D uncertain. Germline V CDR1 and CDR2: SNHLY, FYNNEI. The CDR3 loop spans 14 amino acids. Trimming shortened V by 2 bases and J by 6 bases, and 13 bases separated the two germline ends. The CDR3 DNA sequence: TGTGCCAGCAGTGAACGGGTTTCCTCCTCTGAAGCTTTCTTT. Protein: CASSERVSSSEAFF.

The CDR3: CASSLLEVTGTGELFF. CDR3 coding DNA: TGTGCCAGCAGCTTATTGGAGGTTACCGGCACCGGGGAGCTGTTTTTT. This chain joins TRBV7-6 and TRBJ2-2; TRBD2 is a possible D gene (5 bases). V was pared by 2 bases and J by 4 bases, with 14 bases between. From germline, CDR1 is SGHVS and CDR2 FNYEAQ. The CDR3 is 16 residues long.

The chain links TRBV18 to TRBJ2-7, with D maybe TRBD1 (6 bases). CDR3 length: 15 residues. Germline values: CDR1 KGHSH, CDR2 LQKENI. V lost 2 bases to trimming and J lost 0 bases, with 11 bases between them. The CDR3 sequence: CASSPGQTHSYEQYF. CDR3 sequence (DNA): TGTGCCAGCTCACCAGGACAGACCCACTCCTACGAGCAGTACTTC.

The sample holds a few counts of this clone. The chain couples TRBV28 to TRBJ1-2; 8 bases map to TRBD1. This CDR3 has 13 amino acids. Germline V gene lookup returns CDR1 MDHEN and CDR2 SYDVKM. The J segment lost 4 bases and the V segment lost 7 bases, leaving 5 bases of the junction unmatched. In DNA, the CDR3 is TGTGCCAGCAAGCCGGGACAGGTCTATGGCTACACCTTC. Its translation is CASKPGQVYGYTF.

The chain joins TRBV3-1 (or the pseudogene TRBV3-2) to TRBJ2-4; 11 bases are shared with TRBD2. In germline, CDR1 is LGHDT, CDR2 YNNKEL (reference sequence). V lost 3 bases to trimming and J lost 0 bases; unmatched junction nucleotides: 4. The CDR3 sequence is 17 residues long. DNA for the CDR3: TGTGCCAGCAGCCAGGGACTAGCGGCCCTAGCCAAAAACATTCAGTACTTC. Protein sequence: CASSQGLAALAKNIQYF.

The chain links TRBV5-1 to TRBJ1-6; D possibly corresponds to TRBD1 (6 bases). V lost 0 bases and J lost 8, with 9 bases in between. The length of the CDR3 is 14 residues. Germline CDR1 reads SGHRS; CDR2 reads YFSETQ. This CDR3 reads CASSLGRGDSPLHF. In DNA, the CDR3 is TGCGCCAGCAGCTTGGGCAGGGGTGATTCACCCCTCCACTTT.